One and the same sample provided the 11 T cell receptor beta chains below, sequenced in a study of OX40 agonist ivuxolimab in advanced cancers. Produced via immunoSEQ multiplex PCR; TCRdb's table is partial and in-frame only. The sample yields under 80,000 clones, 85% to 95% seen once. This specimen consisted of CD4+ or CD8+ T cells sorted from blood, obtained in a trial of the OX40 agonist ivuxolimab. The receptor source for this set is an adult with an advanced solid tumor such as melanoma, head and neck, liver or kidney cancer.

CDR3 sequence: CASTREDGNIQYF. The CDR3 DNA sequence: TGTGCCAGCACTAGAGAGGACGGCAACATTCAGTACTTC. The chain links TRBV2 to TRBJ2-4, with D unclear. Germline CDR1 SNHLY, CDR2 FYNNEI. V was clipped by 7 bases and J by 7 bases, with 14 bases between them. This CDR3 is built from 13 residues.

In DNA form, the CDR3 reads TGCGCCAGCATGGGGCCGGATGAAAAACTGTTTTTT. Translated, it gives CASMGPDEKLFF. This chain links TRBV10-1 with TRBJ1-4; weak D call: TRBD1 (5 bases). Germline values: CDR1 WNHNN, CDR2 SYGVQD (reference sequence). This CDR3 has 12 amino acids. Deletions cut 7 bases from V and 6 bases from J, with 9 bases between.

This chain connects TRBV5-4 to TRBJ1-5; possible D gene TRBD1, 5 bases. Trimming took off 0 bases at V and 7 bases at J, with 8 bases between the two ends. The CDR3 spans 13 residues. Germline values: CDR1 SGHNT, CDR2 YYREEE (reference sequence). CDR3 nucleotide sequence: TGTGCCAGCAGCTTGGAAGGGGAACAGCCCCAGCATTTT. Its protein product is CASSLEGEQPQHF.

The chain employs TRBV27 and TRBJ2-7; 11 bases agree with TRBD2. The CDR3 is 14 amino acids. V gave up 8 bases and J gave up 3 bases; unmatched junction bases: 6. Germline values: CDR1 MNHEY, CDR2 SMNVEV (reference sequence). In DNA form, the CDR3 reads TGTGCCAGCTATGGGACTAGCGGATACTACGAGCAGTACTTC. It is translated as CASYGTSGYYEQYF.

The chain joins TRBV7-2 to TRBJ2-3; D may correspond to TRBD1 or TRBD2 (7 bases each). Germline CDR1 reads SGHTA; CDR2 reads FQGNSA. V was trimmed by 0 bases and J by 6 bases, leaving 16 bases between them. The CDR3 spans 16 residues. This CDR3 reads CASSLAPRGGFDTQYF. The DNA of the CDR3 is TGTGCCAGCAGCTTAGCCCCCAGGGGGGGGTTCGATACGCAGTATTTT.

The chain uses TRBV5-1 and TRBJ2-3, with D perhaps being TRBD1 or TRBD2 (5 bases each). V dropped 2 bases and J dropped 2 bases, with 12 bases sitting between them. This CDR3 has 15 amino acids. Germline CDR1 and CDR2: SGHRS and YFSETQ. This CDR3 reads CASSLNQGATDTQYF. The CDR3 DNA reads as TGCGCCAGCAGCTTAAACCAGGGAGCCACAGATACGCAGTATTTT.

J is TRBJ1-4 and V is TRBV5-4, with 7 bases fitting TRBD1. Germline V gene lookup returns CDR1 SGHNT and CDR2 YYREEE (reference sequence). V was pared by 3 bases and J by 4 bases, with 6 bases of the junction left unmatched. CDR3 size: 15 residues. The CDR3 sequence is CASSSQGKGNEKLFF. As DNA, the CDR3 is TGTGCCAGCAGCTCACAGGGGAAGGGTAATGAAAAACTGTTTTTT.

The chain couples TRBV5-5 to TRBJ2-2; the D is unclear. Germline V gene data show CDR1 as SGHKS and CDR2 as YYEKEE (reference sequence). Trimming removed 2 bases at V and 3 bases at J, with 8 bases between. The CDR3 runs to 14 residues. CDR3 loop: CASSFKTDTGELFF. The CDR3 region has the DNA TGTGCCAGCAGCTTTAAGACTGACACCGGGGAGCTGTTTTTT.

The rearrangement joins TRBV28 to TRBJ1-2; 7 bases line up with TRBD1. Germline CDR1 and CDR2: MDHEN and SYDVKM. This CDR3 is 14 amino acids long. The J segment lost 4 bases and the V segment lost 3 bases, leaving 5 bases of the junction unmatched. This chain's CDR3 is CASSLTGSGYGYTF. CDR3 DNA sequence: TGTGCCAGCAGTTTGACAGGGTCCGGCTATGGCTACACCTTC.

The V call is TRBV11-2, the J call TRBJ1-3, with D unresolved. The CDR3 extends over 14 amino acids. V lost 5 bases and J 4 bases, leaving 12 bases between the germline ends. CDR1 is SGHAT and CDR2 is FQNNGV in the germline V gene. The CDR3 nucleotides read TGTGCCAGCAGCGAAAGAGGCAGGGGAAACACCATATATTTT. As protein: CASSERGRGNTIYF.

The V and J genes are TRBV5-1 and TRBJ2-3; 11 bases align to TRBD2. The CDR3 consists of 18 residues. Germline V lookup: CDR1 SGHRS, CDR2 YFSETQ. V gave up 3 bases and J gave up 4 bases; unmatched junction bases: 13. Here the CDR3 DNA reads TGCGCCAGCAGCTCTGCCCTCCTAGCGGGGGGCAGTTCAGATACGCAGTATTTT. Protein product: CASSSALLAGGSSDTQYF.